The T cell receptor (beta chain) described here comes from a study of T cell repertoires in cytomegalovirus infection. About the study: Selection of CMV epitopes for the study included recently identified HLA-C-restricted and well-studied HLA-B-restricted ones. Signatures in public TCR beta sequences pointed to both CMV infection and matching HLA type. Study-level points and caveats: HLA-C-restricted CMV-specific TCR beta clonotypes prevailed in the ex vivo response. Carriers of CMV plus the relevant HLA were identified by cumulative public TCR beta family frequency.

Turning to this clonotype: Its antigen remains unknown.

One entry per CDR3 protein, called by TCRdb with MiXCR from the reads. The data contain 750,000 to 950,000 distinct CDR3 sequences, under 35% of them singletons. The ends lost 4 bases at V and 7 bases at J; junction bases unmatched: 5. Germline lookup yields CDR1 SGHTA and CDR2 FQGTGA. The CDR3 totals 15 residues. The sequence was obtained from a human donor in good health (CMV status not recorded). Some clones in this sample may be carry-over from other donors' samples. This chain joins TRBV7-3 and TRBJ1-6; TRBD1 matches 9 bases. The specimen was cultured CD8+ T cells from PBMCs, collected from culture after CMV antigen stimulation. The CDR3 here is CASSSRGTGNSPLHF. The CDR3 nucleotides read TGTGCCAGCAGCTCGCGGGGGACAGGGAATTCACCCCTCCACTTT.